Included here is one T cell receptor (beta chain) sequence, with context. Its antigen is unidentified. V lost 6 bases, J lost 0 bases, and 9 bases lay in between. Germline V gene data show CDR1 as GTSNPN and CDR2 as SVGIG (reference sequence). This CDR3 spans 13 amino acids. The PCR employed 60 Vbeta primers together with 13 Jbeta primers. Assay: immunoSEQ multiplex PCR; the TCRdb copy retains only in-frame clones and omits some. The sample includes 200,000 to 250,000 clones, approximately 80% seen only once; the top ten take 0.58%. The sample originates from a study of cytomegalovirus exposure and HLA in healthy donors. The study's findings and limits: 16,951 TCR beta sequences were associated with HLA alleles at 0.05 false discovery rate in a later analysis. It was likely that a cluster of highly shared sequence variants was a sequencing artifact. By HLA locus, TCR association rates varied in a later analysis, with DRB1 showing the most and HLA-C the fewest. In a later analysis, productive TCRs from donors in an Asian-associated ancestry cluster reportedly carried fewer N-insertions than the cohort mean.

The chain is built from TRBV30 and TRBJ2-1; a weak D match, TRBD2 (5 bases). The sequenced sample was PBMCs. This TCR came from a woman aged 40 to 49 in good health and CMV-seronegative. The CDR3: CACRTLSYNEQFF. As DNA, the CDR3 is TGTGCCTGTAGGACTCTCTCCTACAATGAGCAGTTCTTC.